The 28 T cell receptor beta chains below come from one sample, sequenced in a study of cytomegalovirus exposure and HLA in healthy donors. Some clones are missing from TCRdb's copy, which holds only in-frame ones; the method was immunoSEQ multiplex PCR. The sample consists of around 300,000 clones, approximately 83% of them appearing once. The material sequenced was PBMCs. Receptor source: a woman younger than 30 in good health and CMV-seronegative.

The chain carries TRBV9 and TRBJ2-1; 11 bases fit TRBD2. Germline assignment: CDR1 SGDLS and CDR2 YYNGEE. V shed 0 bases, J shed 4 bases, and the junction held 3 bases outside the gene matches. CDR3 length: 16 amino acids. CDR3 protein: CASSVAGTSGYNEQFF. CDR3 nucleotides: TGTGCCAGCAGCGTAGCCGGGACTAGCGGATACAATGAGCAGTTCTTC.

The chain combines TRBV30 with TRBJ2-2; D is undetermined. Germline CDR1 reads GTSNPN; CDR2 reads SVGIG (reference sequence). The length of the CDR3 is 13 residues. Trimming pared 0 bases from V and 7 bases from J, leaving 9 bases between. Here the CDR3 reads CAWSVGAVGELFF. The DNA for the CDR3 is TGTGCCTGGAGTGTAGGAGCTGTCGGGGAGCTGTTTTTT. Looking up the rest from reference TRBV30 and TRBJ2-2 gives the full variable domain: SQTIHQWPATLVQPVGSPLSLECTVEGTSNPNLYWYRQAAGRGLQLLFYSVGIGQISSEVPQNLSASRPQDRQFILSSKKLLLSDSGFYLCAWSVGAVGELFFGEGSRLTVL.

The CDR3 region is CASSSGTSQSEAFF. CDR3 coding DNA: TGTGCCAGCAGTAGCGGAACGAGCCAGTCTGAAGCTTTCTTT. This chain joins TRBV6-5 and TRBJ1-1, with D uncertain. Germline V lookup: CDR1 MNHEY, CDR2 SVGAGI. This CDR3 is built from 14 residues. Trimming stripped 5 bases from V and 6 bases from J, with 16 bases between.

V usage is TRBV25-1 and J usage is TRBJ2-1, with D possibly matching TRBD1 (6 bases). The germline CDR1 and CDR2 sequences are MGHDK and SYGVNS. The V end lost 4 bases, the J end lost 4 bases, and 8 bases lay between the germline ends. CDR3 length: 13 residues. CDR3 in DNA: TGTGCCAGCAGTGTTGGACAGTACAATGAGCAGTTCTTC. Amino acids: CASSVGQYNEQFF. Based on the CDR3 plus reference TRBV25-1 and TRBJ2-1, the full variable domain is EADIYQTPRYLVIGTGKKITLECSQTMGHDKMYWYQQDPGMELHLIHYSYGVNSTEKGDLSSESTVSRIRTEHFPLTLESARPSHTSQYLCASSVGQYNEQFFGPGTRLTVL.

This clone was detected only once. The J gene is TRBJ2-7, the V gene TRBV6-5; D might be TRBD1 (5 bases). Germline loops: CDR1 MNHEY, CDR2 SVGAGI. The CDR3 has 14 residues. Trimming took 0 bases from V and 5 from J, leaving 11 bases between them. The CDR3 protein is CASSYSGALDEQYF. The CDR3 DNA reads TGTGCCAGCAGTTACTCAGGGGCTTTGGACGAGCAGTACTTC.

V is TRBV25-1 and J is TRBJ2-7; TRBD1 agrees at 7 bases. Trimming at V came to 4 bases and at J to 3 bases, leaving 6 bases not matched to a gene. The CDR3 has 14 amino acids. Germline values: CDR1 MGHDK, CDR2 SYGVNS. CDR3 amino acids: CASSGVRDSYEQYF. The CDR3 DNA reads as TGTGCCAGCAGTGGGGTCCGGGACAGCTACGAGCAGTACTTC.

The chain carries TRBV2 and TRBJ1-6; D possibly corresponds to TRBD1 (6 bases). This CDR3 comprises 14 residues. Between the trimmed V and J ends, which lost 7 bases and 10 bases, there was a span of 17 bases. The germline V gene encodes CDR1 SNHLY and CDR2 FYNNEI. The chain's CDR3 is CASIIVGARSPLHF. The CDR3 DNA is TGTGCCAGCATCATCGTGGGGGCAAGGTCACCCCTCCACTTT.

The chain joins TRBV5-1 to TRBJ2-1; TRBD1 aligns across 11 bases. Germline CDR1 SGHRS, CDR2 YFSETQ. V shed 0 bases and J 7 bases; nucleotides not matched to a gene: 6. This CDR3 region has 16 residues. The CDR3 nucleotides are TGCGCCAGCAGCTTGGGGACAGGGGGCCGCAAAAATGAGCAGTTCTTC. Amino acid sequence: CASSLGTGGRKNEQFF.

This clone was detected a few times. J is TRBJ2-1 and V is TRBV10-3, with 11 bases aligning to TRBD2. V trimming: 2 bases; J trimming: 6 bases; junction bases outside the gene matches: 6. This CDR3 is 16 amino acids long. Germline CDR1 and CDR2: ENHRY and SYGVKD. CDR3 amino acids: CAISEVSGRVINEQFF. The CDR3, as DNA: TGTGCCATCAGTGAGGTTAGCGGGAGGGTAATCAATGAGCAGTTCTTC.

J is TRBJ1-5 and V is TRBV27; a possible D gene is TRBD1 (5 bases). V was shortened by 6 bases and J by 5 bases, with 11 bases between the two germline ends. Germline V gives CDR1 MNHEY, CDR2 SMNVEV (reference sequence). The CDR3 sequence is 13 residues long. CDR3 nucleotides: TGTGCCAGCAGCTCGACAGAGTATCAGCCCCAGCATTTT. Translation gives CASSSTEYQPQHF.

The CDR3 nucleotides read TGCGCCAGCAGCCAAGTCGGAACCAGGACAGGGGCGGGCTACACCTTC. Its protein product is CASSQVGTRTGAGYTF. The rearrangement uses TRBV4-1 and TRBJ1-2; TRBD1 matches 9 bases. The CDR3 sequence is 16 residues long. Looked up from germline, CDR1 is MGHRA and CDR2 is YSYEKL. V gave up 1 base and J gave up 8 bases; unmatched junction bases: 11.

The chain links TRBV6-1 to TRBJ1-3; TRBD1 matches at 8 bases. The V segment lost 3 bases and the J segment 0 bases; nucleotides outside the gene matches: 4. Germline CDR1 MNHNS, CDR2 SASEGT. The CDR3 spans 16 residues. Here the CDR3 DNA reads TGTGCCAGCAGTGAGGGGGACAGGCACTCTGGAAACACCATATATTTT. Its protein is CASSEGDRHSGNTIYF.

The V call is TRBV29-1, the J call TRBJ2-3, with 11 bases aligning to TRBD2. The V and J ends lost 7 bases and 3 bases, in that order; junction bases with no gene match: 12. Germline CDR1 SQVTM, CDR2 ANQGSEA. This CDR3 spans 16 amino acids. CDR3 sequence reads: CSGDDSSGRATDTQYF. CDR3 DNA sequence: TGCAGCGGGGACGACAGTAGCGGGAGGGCGACAGATACGCAGTATTTT.

The gene calls are TRBV7-8 and TRBJ1-2; D gene ambiguous. The CDR3 runs 12 residues. Germline-derived CDR1 and CDR2 are SGHVS and FQNEAQ. Trimming removed 4 bases from V and 4 bases from J, with 7 bases in between. The CDR3 sequence is CASSWRGYGYTF. CDR3 nucleotide sequence: TGTGCCAGCAGCTGGAGAGGCTATGGCTACACCTTC.

This clone was counted many times. J is TRBJ1-3 and V is TRBV11-2, with 8 bases identical to TRBD1. V lost 5 bases and J lost 1; bases outside the gene matches: 4. The CDR3 consists of 15 residues. CDR1 SGHAT and CDR2 FQNNGV come from the germline V gene. This CDR3 reads CASSTTGGSGNTIYF. The CDR3 DNA sequence: TGTGCCAGCAGCACAACAGGGGGGTCTGGAAACACCATATATTTT.

The gene calls are TRBV6-5 and TRBJ1-2; weak D call: TRBD1 (5 bases). From germline, CDR1 is MNHEY and CDR2 SVGAGI. This CDR3 has 15 amino acids. Trimming pared 0 bases from V and 0 bases from J, leaving 8 bases between. The CDR3 spells CASSYSWGANYGYTF. CDR3 DNA sequence: TGTGCCAGCAGTTACTCGTGGGGGGCTAACTATGGCTACACCTTC.

This clone was seen once. The V gene is TRBV11-3, the J gene TRBJ2-2; 8 nucleotides align to TRBD1. V was pared by 0 bases and J by 3 bases, with 6 bases of the junction left unmatched. The CDR3 length is 17 residues. CDR1 is SGHNT, CDR2 YENEEA, per germline. The CDR3 DNA is TGTGCCAGCAGCTTAGACCCAGGGGGCATATACACCGGGGAGCTGTTTTTT. It specifies CASSLDPGGIYTGELFF.

This clone appeared a single time. J is TRBJ2-2 and V is TRBV2; possibly TRBD1 for D (6 bases). CDR3 length equals 14 residues. With 8 bases removed from V and 1 base from J, the gap between germline ends came to 11 bases. Per the germline V gene, CDR1 is SNHLY and CDR2 is FYNNEI. The CDR3 nucleotides read TGTGCCAGCGTTGGGACACAGAACACCGGGGAGCTGTTTTTT. It specifies CASVGTQNTGELFF.

The V call is TRBV4-2, the J call TRBJ2-1; D perhaps matches TRBD2 (6 bases). Germline V gene sequence: CDR1 LGHNA, CDR2 YNFKEQ. V lost 4 bases to trimming and J lost 1 base, with 11 bases between them. There are 15 residues in the CDR3. The DNA for the CDR3 is TGTGCCAGCAGCCCGACCGGGGGATCCTACAATGAGCAGTTCTTC. Its translation: CASSPTGGSYNEQFF.

The V gene is TRBV27, the J gene TRBJ2-7; D perhaps matches TRBD2 (6 bases). The V end was cut by 3 bases, the J end by 6 bases, with 9 bases between. CDR1 MNHEY and CDR2 SMNVEV come from the germline V gene (reference sequence). The CDR3 is made up of 12 amino acids. The CDR3 is CASSFLGSEQYF. In DNA, the CDR3 is TGTGCCAGCAGTTTTCTCGGGAGCGAGCAGTACTTC.

This chain uses TRBV5-1 with TRBJ1-1, with 9 bases that match TRBD1. The CDR3 runs 14 residues. Looked up from germline, CDR1 is SGHRS and CDR2 is YFSETQ. V shed 4 bases, J shed 4 bases, and the junction held 5 bases outside the gene matches. The CDR3 sequence: CASSPGQGRTEAFF. The CDR3 nucleotides are TGCGCCAGCAGCCCCGGACAGGGGCGCACTGAAGCTTTCTTT.

The rearrangement uses TRBV25-1 and TRBJ1-6, with D possibly matching TRBD1 (6 bases). Germline values: CDR1 MGHDK, CDR2 SYGVNS. CDR3 length: 13 residues. V was shortened by 8 bases and J by 8 bases, with 13 bases between the two germline ends. The CDR3 loop reads CASQGQPHSPLHF. DNA of the CDR3: TGTGCCAGCCAAGGACAGCCCCATTCACCCCTCCACTTT.

The V call is TRBV4-2, the J call TRBJ2-2; 10 bases agree with TRBD2. Trimming took 0 bases from V and 4 from J; bases not matched to a gene: 5. The germline V gene encodes CDR1 LGHNA and CDR2 YNFKEQ. CDR3 size: 17 residues. DNA of the CDR3: TGTGCCAGCAGCCAAGAGGGACTAGCGAGGCGCACCGGGGAGCTGTTTTTT. Translation: CASSQEGLARRTGELFF.

The gene calls are TRBV11-3 and TRBJ2-1; TRBD2 matches at 11 bases. The CDR3 totals 18 residues. V dropped 5 bases and J dropped 6; count of bases not matched to a gene: 15. CDR1 is SGHNT and CDR2 is YENEEA in the germline V gene. CDR3 DNA sequence: TGTGCCAGCAGCCCGGCGGAAACTAGCGGGGGAAGGGGCAATGAGCAGTTCTTC. The encoded protein is CASSPAETSGGRGNEQFF.

The chain couples TRBV28 to TRBJ2-7; tentatively, D is TRBD2 (6 bases). This CDR3 contains 13 residues. V was shortened by 4 bases and J by 5 bases, with 12 bases between the two germline ends. Germline loops: CDR1 MDHEN, CDR2 SYDVKM. Written as DNA, the CDR3 is TGTGCCAGCAGTTCCGGGAGTTTGGACGAGCAGTACTTC. Translated: CASSSGSLDEQYF.

The rearrangement links TRBV5-1 to TRBJ1-3, with 7 bases that match TRBD1. Trimming at V came to 4 bases and at J to 0 bases, leaving 7 bases not matched to a gene. The CDR3 runs to 16 residues. Germline V gene lookup returns CDR1 SGHRS and CDR2 YFSETQ. CDR3 amino acids: CASSHRTGNSGNTIYF. As DNA, the CDR3 is TGCGCCAGCAGCCACAGGACAGGCAACTCTGGAAACACCATATATTTT.

The chain employs TRBV6-5 and TRBJ2-3; 9 bases are a match to TRBD2. Trimming at V came to 6 bases and at J to 1 base, leaving 5 bases not matched to a gene. The germline V gene encodes CDR1 MNHEY and CDR2 SVGAGI. CDR3 length: 15 amino acids. The CDR3 DNA is TGTGCCAGCAGACCTATAGCGGGGGGCACAGATACGCAGTATTTT. The encoded protein is CASRPIAGGTDTQYF.

The V and J genes are TRBV9 and TRBJ2-5, with TRBD2 identical over 7 bases. CDR3 length equals 15 residues. With 4 bases clipped from V and 3 bases from J, the junction kept 9 bases outside the gene matches. Germline CDR1 is SGDLS and CDR2 is YYNGEE. The CDR3 sequence is CASSTARGGEETQYF. As DNA, the CDR3 is TGTGCCAGCAGCACGGCCCGGGGAGGGGAAGAGACCCAGTACTTC.